This TCR beta chain was retrieved from a study of cytomegalovirus exposure and HLA in healthy donors. The CDR3 covers 12 residues. Germline V gene lookup returns CDR1 SGHNT and CDR2 YYREEE (reference sequence). V was shortened by 4 bases and J by 2 bases, with 6 bases between the two germline ends. With 60 Vbeta and 13 Jbeta primers, the PCR was carried out. Sequenced by immunoSEQ multiplex PCR; TCRdb stores in-frame clones only, minus some. The table includes 110,000 to 150,000 clones, about four fifths detected once. The V and J genes are TRBV5-4 and TRBJ1-1, with D hard to call. The TCR sequence derives from a man in his forties in good health and CMV-seronegative. Specimen: PBMCs. CDR3 bases: TGTGCCAGCAGCCCCATTAACACTGAAGCTTTCTTT. Protein product: CASSPINTEAFF. The variable domain in full, with the rest retrieved from reference TRBV5-4 and TRBJ1-1, is ETGVTQSPTHLIKTRGQQVTLRCSSQSGHNTVSWYQQALGQGPQFIFQYYREEENGRGNFPPRFSGLQFPNYSSELNVNALELDDSALYLCASSPINTEAFFGQGTRLTVV.